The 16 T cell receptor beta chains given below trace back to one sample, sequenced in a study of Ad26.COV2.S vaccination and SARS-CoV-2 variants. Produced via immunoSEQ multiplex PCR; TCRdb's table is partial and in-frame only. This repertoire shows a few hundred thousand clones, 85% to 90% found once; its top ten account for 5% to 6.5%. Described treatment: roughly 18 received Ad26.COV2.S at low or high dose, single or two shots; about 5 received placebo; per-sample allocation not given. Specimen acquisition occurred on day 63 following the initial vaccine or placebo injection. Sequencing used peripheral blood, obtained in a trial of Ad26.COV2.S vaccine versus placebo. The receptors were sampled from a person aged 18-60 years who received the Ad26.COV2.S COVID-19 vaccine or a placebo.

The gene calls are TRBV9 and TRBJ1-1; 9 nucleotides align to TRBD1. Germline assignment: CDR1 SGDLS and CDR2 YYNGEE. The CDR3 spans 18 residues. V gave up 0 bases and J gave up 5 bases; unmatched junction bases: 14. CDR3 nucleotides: TGTGCCAGCAGCGTAGACCCCCCTTGGGACAGGGTACATACTGAAGCTTTCTTT. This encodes CASSVDPPWDRVHTEAFF.

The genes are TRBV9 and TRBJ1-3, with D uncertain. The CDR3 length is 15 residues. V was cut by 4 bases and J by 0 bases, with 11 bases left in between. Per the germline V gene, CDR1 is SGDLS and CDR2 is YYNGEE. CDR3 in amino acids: CASSRTDISGNTIYF. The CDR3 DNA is TGTGCCAGCAGCAGGACGGATATCTCTGGAAACACCATATATTTT.

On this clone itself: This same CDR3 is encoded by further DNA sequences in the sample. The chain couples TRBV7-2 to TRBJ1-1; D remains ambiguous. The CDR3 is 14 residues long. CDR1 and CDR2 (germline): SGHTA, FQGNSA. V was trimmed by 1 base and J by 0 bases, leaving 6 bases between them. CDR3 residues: CASSLGGLNTEAFF. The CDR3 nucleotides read TGTGCCAGCAGCTTAGGAGGATTGAACACTGAAGCTTTCTTT.

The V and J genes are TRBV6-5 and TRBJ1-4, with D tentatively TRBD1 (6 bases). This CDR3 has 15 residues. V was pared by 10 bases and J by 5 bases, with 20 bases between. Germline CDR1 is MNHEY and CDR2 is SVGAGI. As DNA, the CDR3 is TGTGCCACCCGAGGGGGTCCGACTGGGAATGAAAAACTGTTTTTT. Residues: CATRGGPTGNEKLFF.

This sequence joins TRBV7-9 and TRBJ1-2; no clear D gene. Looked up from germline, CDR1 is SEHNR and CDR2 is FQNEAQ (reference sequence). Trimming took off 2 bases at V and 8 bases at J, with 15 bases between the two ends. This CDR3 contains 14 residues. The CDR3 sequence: CASSLTDRAGGYTF. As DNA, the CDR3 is TGTGCCAGCAGCTTAACGGACCGAGCTGGGGGCTACACCTTC.

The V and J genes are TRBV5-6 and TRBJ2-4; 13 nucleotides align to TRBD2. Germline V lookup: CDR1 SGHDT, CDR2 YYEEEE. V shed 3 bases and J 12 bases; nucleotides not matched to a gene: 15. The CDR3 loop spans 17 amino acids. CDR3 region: CASSSTALAGGPRHQYF. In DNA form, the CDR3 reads TGTGCCAGCAGCTCAACGGCACTAGCGGGAGGGCCAAGACATCAGTACTTC.

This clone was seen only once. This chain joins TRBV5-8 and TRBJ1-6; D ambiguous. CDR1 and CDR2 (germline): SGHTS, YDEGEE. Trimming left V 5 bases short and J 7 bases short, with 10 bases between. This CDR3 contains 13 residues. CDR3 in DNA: TGTGCCAGCAGACTTGCGGGCAATTCACCCCTCCACTTT. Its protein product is CASRLAGNSPLHF. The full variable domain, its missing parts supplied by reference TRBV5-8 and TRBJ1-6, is EAGVTQSPTHLIKTRGQQATLRCSPISGHTSVYWYQQALGLGLQFLLWYDEGEERNRGNFPPRFSGRQFPNYSSELNVNALELEDSALYLCASRLAGNSPLHFGNGTRLTVT.

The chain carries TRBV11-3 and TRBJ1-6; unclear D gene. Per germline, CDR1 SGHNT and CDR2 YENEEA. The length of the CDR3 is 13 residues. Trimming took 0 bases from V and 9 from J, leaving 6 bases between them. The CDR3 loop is CASSLERASPLHF. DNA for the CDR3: TGTGCCAGCAGCTTAGAAAGGGCTTCACCCCTCCACTTT.

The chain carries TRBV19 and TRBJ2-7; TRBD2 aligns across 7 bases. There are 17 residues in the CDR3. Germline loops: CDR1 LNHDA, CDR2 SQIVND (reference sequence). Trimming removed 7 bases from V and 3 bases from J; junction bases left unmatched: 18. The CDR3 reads CASTRVDGTTCFYEQYV. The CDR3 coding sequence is TGTGCCAGTACTCGCGTGGACGGGACTACTTGTTTCTACGAGCAGTACGTC.

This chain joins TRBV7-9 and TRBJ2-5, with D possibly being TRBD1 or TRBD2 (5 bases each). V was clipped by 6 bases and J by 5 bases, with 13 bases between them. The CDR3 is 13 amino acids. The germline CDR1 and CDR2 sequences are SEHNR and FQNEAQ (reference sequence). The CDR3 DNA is TGTGCCAGCAGATTCCGGGACGATGAGACCCAGTACTTC. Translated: CASRFRDDETQYF.

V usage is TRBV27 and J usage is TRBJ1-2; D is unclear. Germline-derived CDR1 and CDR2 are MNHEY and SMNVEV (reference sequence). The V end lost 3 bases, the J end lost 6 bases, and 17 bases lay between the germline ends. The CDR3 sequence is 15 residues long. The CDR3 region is CASSLKGPWADGYTF. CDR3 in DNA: TGTGCCAGCAGTTTGAAAGGGCCCTGGGCTGATGGCTACACCTTC.

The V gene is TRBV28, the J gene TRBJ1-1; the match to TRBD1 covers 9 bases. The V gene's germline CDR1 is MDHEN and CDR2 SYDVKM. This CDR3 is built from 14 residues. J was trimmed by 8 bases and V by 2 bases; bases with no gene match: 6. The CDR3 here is CASSLIPGQGEAFF. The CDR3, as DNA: TGTGCCAGCAGTTTAATCCCGGGACAGGGCGAAGCTTTCTTT.

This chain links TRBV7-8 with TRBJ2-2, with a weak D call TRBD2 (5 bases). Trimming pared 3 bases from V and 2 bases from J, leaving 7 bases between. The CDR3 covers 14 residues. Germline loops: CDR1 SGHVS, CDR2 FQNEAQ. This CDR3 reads CASSLRTNTGELFF. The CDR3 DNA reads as TGTGCCAGCAGCTTGAGGACTAACACCGGGGAGCTGTTTTTT.

The CDR3 bases are TGTGCCAGCAGTTTAGCCACAGATACGCAGTATTTT. Translating it yields CASSLATDTQYF. This chain links TRBV28 with TRBJ2-3; D call uncertain. Deletions cut 2 bases from V and 2 bases from J, with 2 bases between. Germline-derived CDR1 and CDR2 are MDHEN and SYDVKM. CDR3 length equals 12 residues.

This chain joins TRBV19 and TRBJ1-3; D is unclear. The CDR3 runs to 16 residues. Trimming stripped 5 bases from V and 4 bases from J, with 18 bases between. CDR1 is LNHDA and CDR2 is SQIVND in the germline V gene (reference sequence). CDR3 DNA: TGTGCCAGTAGTCTCGGAGAGGGTTTGGGAGGAAACACCATATATTTT. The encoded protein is CASSLGEGLGGNTIYF.

The CDR3 here is CASSLGEGRGINYGYTF. The CDR3 region has the DNA TGTGCCAGCAGCTTAGGAGAGGGACGTGGGATTAACTATGGCTACACCTTC. The V call is TRBV7-9, the J call TRBJ1-2; D is possibly TRBD1 (5 bases). V lost 1 base to trimming and J lost 1 base, with 16 bases between them. This CDR3 region has 17 residues. The germline V gene encodes CDR1 SEHNR and CDR2 FQNEAQ (reference sequence).